This TCR beta chain comes out of a study of shared clonotypes between healthy human individuals. Study-level results: Some clonotypes were shared by all four sorted-subset donors, while others were not shared. The non-shared ones had lower generation probabilities than the shared ones. Naive subsets tended to show greater estimated richness than memory subsets. Researchers sampled blood only, noting tissue repertoires likely differ.

The data were produced by immunoSEQ multiplex PCR, yet TCRdb's version contains in-frame clones alone and is incomplete. The repertoire holds millions of clones, approximately 94% seen once, with about 1.1% in the top ten. On this clone itself: The antigen is not known.

Cells designated naive CD8 were CD45RO-negative and were positively selected for CCR7, with terminally differentiated effector memory CD45RA+ cells excluded. This clonotype was obtained from a man between 18 and 35 years old in good health. Sequencing used naive CD8+ T cells sorted from blood.

The CDR3 sequence: CATSAWEVGISNQPQHF. In nucleotides, the CDR3 is TGTGCCACCAGCGCATGGGAGGTGGGGATTAGCAATCAGCCCCAGCATTTT. The chain combines TRBV15 with TRBJ1-5; D uncertain. CDR1 is LNHNV and CDR2 is YYDKDF in the germline V gene (reference sequence). CDR3 length: 17 amino acids. The V end lost 5 bases, the J end lost 0 bases, and 17 bases lay between the germline ends.